This TCR beta chain was sequenced during a study of regulatory T cells in long-lasting Graves disease. As for the study in general: Over 5 years of antithyroid drugs plus positive TSH receptor antibodies defined persistent Graves' disease.

Arm-PCR with iRepertoire HTBI primers amplified the CDR3 regions for these TCR beta libraries. TCRdb independently ran MiXCR on the multiplex PCR reads; one entry per CDR3 protein. The sample contains 400,000 or so distinct CDR3 sequences, about a quarter of which appear only once. Overall study findings and caveats: Analysis covered peripheral blood alone, not thyroid tissue.

Time point: persistent/refractory GD, antithyroid drugs over 5 years with positive TRAb. PBMC-extracted RNA yielded the TCR library. Concerning this clonotype: What it recognizes is unknown.

The specimen comprised peripheral blood mononuclear cells (PBMCs), sampled when the disease was refractory, from a patient treated with antithyroid drugs. The sequence derives from a female donor with Graves disease.

The CDR3 DNA reads TGCAGTGCTAGACATCTGACAGCGTATGGCTACACCTTC. Its protein is CSARHLTAYGYTF. The chain uses TRBV20-1 and TRBJ1-2; D possibly corresponds to TRBD1 (5 bases). CDR1 DFQATT and CDR2 SNEGSKA come from the germline V gene (reference sequence). Trimming removed 2 bases at V and 5 bases at J, with 12 bases between. This CDR3 has 13 residues.